This T cell receptor (beta chain) was sequenced in a study of PD-1 blockade in classical Hodgkin lymphoma. Measured with immunoSEQ multiplex PCR; TCRdb has only the in-frame clones, and not every one. The sample lists about 49,000 clones; almost 90% were seen once. Described time point: cycle 4 day 1 (C4D1), after less than 7 weeks of nivolumab. Brentuximab vedotin exposure varied, and every patient relapsed after autologous stem cell transplantation. The junction had 16 bases not matched to a gene; V was cut back by 4 bases and J by 9 bases. The CDR3 consists of 16 residues. The V gene's germline CDR1 is SGHRS and CDR2 YFSETQ.

J is TRBJ2-1 and V is TRBV5-1; 7 nucleotides align to TRBD1. The TCR comes from a human donor with classical Hodgkin lymphoma. This specimen consisted of peripheral blood mononuclear cells (PBMCs), obtained before the fourth cycle of nivolumab. This CDR3 reads CASSPSSFEGAFEQFF. Here the CDR3 DNA reads TGCGCCAGCAGCCCCTCTTCTTTCGAGGGGGCTTTTGAGCAGTTCTTC.